A selection of T cell receptor beta chains follows, all from one sample in a study of cytomegalovirus exposure and HLA in healthy donors. Sequencing was performed with immunoSEQ multiplex PCR; in TCRdb, only in-frame clones are kept and a portion is missing. The sample shows over 120,000 clones, 90% of them seen only once. Sequenced sample: PBMCs. These receptors were obtained from a woman in her twenties or thirties in good health and CMV-seropositive. CDR3s include the opening cysteine and the closing phenylalanine or tryptophan. The order of the fields is CDR3 length, D gene, J gene, clone size, V gene, CDR3 DNA, CDR3 protein. D genes are given only for firm matches. Clone sizes are given selectively: once, few, many, or a class where the clone is expanded.

CDR3 length: 16; D gene: .; J gene: TRBJ2-5; clone size: .; V gene: TRBV6-5; CDR3 DNA: TGTGCCAGCAGTTACGGTTTAGTTGGGGGGCAAGAGACCCAGTACTTC; CDR3 protein: CASSYGLVGGQETQYF
CDR3 length: 13; D gene: .; J gene: TRBJ1-5; clone size: .; V gene: TRBV6-1; CDR3 DNA: TGTGCCAGCAGTGCATCGGCAGGGCTCGCCCAGCATTTT; CDR3 protein: CASSASAGLAQHF
CDR3 length: 16; D gene: TRBD2; J gene: TRBJ2-3; clone size: .; V gene: TRBV5-6; CDR3 DNA: TGTGCCAGCAGCATCTCGCCGGGACTAGCGACCGCTACGCAGTATTTT; CDR3 protein: CASSISPGLATATQYF
CDR3 length: 16; D gene: TRBD2; J gene: TRBJ2-1; clone size: .; V gene: TRBV11-2; CDR3 DNA: TGTGCCAGCAGCTACGAACTAGCGGGCGGGTACAATGAGCAGTTCTTC; CDR3 protein: CASSYELAGGYNEQFF
CDR3 length: 14; D gene: TRBD2; J gene: TRBJ2-2; clone size: .; V gene: TRBV6-1; CDR3 DNA: TGTGCCGGCAGACTAGCGGGGAACACCGGGGAGCTGTTTTTT; CDR3 protein: CAGRLAGNTGELFF
CDR3 length: 14; D gene: TRBD1; J gene: TRBJ2-7; clone size: few; V gene: TRBV18; CDR3 DNA: TGTGCCAGCTCATCTCGGGACAGGGGATACGAGCAGTACTTC; CDR3 protein: CASSSRDRGYEQYF
CDR3 length: 14; D gene: TRBD2; J gene: TRBJ2-7; clone size: .; V gene: TRBV6-1; CDR3 DNA: TGTGCCAGCAGTGCCTGGGGGGGAACCTACGAGCAGTACTTC; CDR3 protein: CASSAWGGTYEQYF
CDR3 length: 15; D gene: .; J gene: TRBJ1-5; clone size: .; V gene: TRBV6-1; CDR3 DNA: TGTGCCAGCAGTACAGGGCCTTATAGCAATCAGCCCCAGCATTTT; CDR3 protein: CASSTGPYSNQPQHF
CDR3 length: 17; D gene: .; J gene: TRBJ1-4; clone size: .; V gene: TRBV19; CDR3 DNA: TGTGCCAGTAACAGGGCTTTTACCAGTGCAACTAATGAAAAACTGTTTTTT; CDR3 protein: CASNRAFTSATNEKLFF
CDR3 length: 15; D gene: TRBD2; J gene: TRBJ2-7; clone size: .; V gene: TRBV6-1; CDR3 DNA: TGTGCCAGCAGGGCGGGACTAGCGGGAGTCGACGAGCAGTACTTC; CDR3 protein: CASRAGLAGVDEQYF
CDR3 length: 15; D gene: .; J gene: TRBJ2-1; clone size: .; V gene: TRBV14; CDR3 DNA: TGTGCCAGCAGTTTGGGGAGAAGCTCCTACAATGAGCAGTTCTTC; CDR3 protein: CASSLGRSSYNEQFF
CDR3 length: 15; D gene: .; J gene: TRBJ1-5; clone size: .; V gene: TRBV7-9; CDR3 DNA: TGTGCCAGCAGCCAAAGGCCCCGAGAGGATCAGCCCCAGCATTTT; CDR3 protein: CASSQRPREDQPQHF
CDR3 length: 14; D gene: TRBD1; J gene: TRBJ1-6; clone size: .; V gene: TRBV5-5; CDR3 DNA: TGTGCCAGCAGCATCGACAGGGTGAGTTCACCCCTCCACTTT; CDR3 protein: CASSIDRVSSPLHF
CDR3 length: 14; D gene: TRBD1; J gene: TRBJ1-1; clone size: .; V gene: TRBV18; CDR3 DNA: TGTGCCAGCTCACTTACAGGGGAGCGGACTGAAGCTTTCTTT; CDR3 protein: CASSLTGERTEAFF
CDR3 length: 13; D gene: .; J gene: TRBJ2-2; clone size: few; V gene: TRBV2; CDR3 DNA: TGTGCCAGCAGTGATAGTTACACCGGGGAGCTGTTTTTT; CDR3 protein: CASSDSYTGELFF
CDR3 length: 14; D gene: .; J gene: TRBJ2-1; clone size: .; V gene: TRBV6-1; CDR3 DNA: TGTGCCAGCAGTGAATTTGGCAGGGTGAATGAGCAGTTCTTC; CDR3 protein: CASSEFGRVNEQFF
CDR3 length: 16; D gene: TRBD2; J gene: TRBJ2-1; clone size: .; V gene: TRBV6-5; CDR3 DNA: TGTGCCAGCAGTTCCGGGACTAGCGGGGGATACAATGAGCAGTTCTTC; CDR3 protein: CASSSGTSGGYNEQFF
CDR3 length: 13; D gene: .; J gene: TRBJ1-1; clone size: .; V gene: TRBV10-1; CDR3 DNA: TGCGCCAGCAGCCGACAGGCGAACACTGAAGCTTTCTTT; CDR3 protein: CASSRQANTEAFF
CDR3 length: 13; D gene: .; J gene: TRBJ1-2; clone size: .; V gene: TRBV18; CDR3 DNA: TGTGCCAGCTCAATAAAGGAGAACTATGGCTACACCTTC; CDR3 protein: CASSIKENYGYTF
CDR3 length: 15; D gene: TRBD2; J gene: TRBJ2-1; clone size: .; V gene: TRBV5-1; CDR3 DNA: TGCGCCAGCAGCTTTGTCGCGGGGGCCTACAATGAGCAGTTCTTC; CDR3 protein: CASSFVAGAYNEQFF
CDR3 length: 15; D gene: TRBD2; J gene: TRBJ2-5; clone size: .; V gene: TRBV9; CDR3 DNA: TGTGCCAGCAGCGTAAGCAGCGGGAGAGTTGAGACCCAGTACTTC; CDR3 protein: CASSVSSGRVETQYF
CDR3 length: 17; D gene: TRBD2; J gene: TRBJ2-5; clone size: .; V gene: TRBV7-9; CDR3 DNA: TGTGCCAGCAGCTTAGGGACTAGCGGGAGGGCCTACGAGACCCAGTACTTC; CDR3 protein: CASSLGTSGRAYETQYF
CDR3 length: 12; D gene: .; J gene: TRBJ1-2; clone size: .; V gene: TRBV29-1; CDR3 DNA: TGCAGCGTTGATAGACATTACTATGGCTACACCTTC; CDR3 protein: CSVDRHYYGYTF
CDR3 length: 12; D gene: .; J gene: TRBJ2-3; clone size: .; V gene: TRBV7-9; CDR3 DNA: TGTGCCAGCAGCTTAGCAGCGGATACGCAGTATTTT; CDR3 protein: CASSLAADTQYF
CDR3 length: 15; D gene: .; J gene: TRBJ2-3; clone size: .; V gene: TRBV5-1; CDR3 DNA: TGCGCCAGCAGCTTTCAAGGGAGGAACACAGATACGCAGTATTTT; CDR3 protein: CASSFQGRNTDTQYF
CDR3 length: 15; D gene: TRBD1; J gene: TRBJ1-4; clone size: .; V gene: TRBV4-1; CDR3 DNA: TGCGCCAGCAGCCTCGCTGCGGGACAGGTTGAAAAACTGTTTTTT; CDR3 protein: CASSLAAGQVEKLFF
CDR3 length: 15; D gene: .; J gene: TRBJ1-1; clone size: .; V gene: TRBV18; CDR3 DNA: TGTGCCAGCTCAGTCTGGACAACCATGAACACTGAAGCTTTCTTT; CDR3 protein: CASSVWTTMNTEAFF
CDR3 length: 14; D gene: TRBD2; J gene: TRBJ2-3; clone size: .; V gene: TRBV9; CDR3 DNA: TGTGCCAGCAGCGTTAGCGGGGGCACAGATACGCAGTATTTT; CDR3 protein: CASSVSGGTDTQYF
CDR3 length: 12; D gene: .; J gene: TRBJ1-4; clone size: .; V gene: TRBV14; CDR3 DNA: TGTGCCAGCTCCCCCGCGAATGAAAAACTGTTTTTT; CDR3 protein: CASSPANEKLFF
CDR3 length: 14; D gene: TRBD2; J gene: TRBJ2-7; clone size: .; V gene: TRBV2; CDR3 DNA: TGTGCCAGCAGTTATGTAGCGGGAGCAGCCGAGCAGTACTTC; CDR3 protein: CASSYVAGAAEQYF
CDR3 length: 15; D gene: .; J gene: TRBJ2-7; clone size: .; V gene: TRBV5-4; CDR3 DNA: TGTGCCAGCAGCACACGGACAGGCGGGGGGTACGAGCAGTACTTC; CDR3 protein: CASSTRTGGGYEQYF
CDR3 length: 14; D gene: .; J gene: TRBJ2-7; clone size: .; V gene: TRBV28; CDR3 DNA: TGTGCCAGCAGAAACCCTCCCCCGGGTTACGAGCAGTACTTC; CDR3 protein: CASRNPPPGYEQYF